The clone carrying this TCR beta chain was seen only once. The sample is drawn from a study of blood T cell repertoires in COVID-19. About the research overall: Collection of acute and convalescent COVID-19 samples took place in the United States, Italy and Spain.

The data were produced by immunoSEQ multiplex PCR, yet TCRdb's version contains in-frame clones alone and is incomplete. The repertoire holds some 240,000 clones, 65% to 85% seen once, with more than 10% in the top ten. The V and J ends lost 5 bases and 2 bases, in that order; junction bases with no gene match: 5. CDR3 size: 14 residues. Germline lookup yields CDR1 SGHTA and CDR2 FQGNSA. The receptor was derived from a human donor in a cohort sampled during active COVID-19. Input material: peripheral blood. The gene calls are TRBV7-2 and TRBJ2-7; 8 bases agree with TRBD1. CDR3 residues: CASSAGQAAYEQYF. DNA for the CDR3: TGTGCCAGCAGCGCGGGACAGGCTGCCTACGAGCAGTACTTC.